These 30 T cell receptor beta chains came from one sample sequenced in a study of glioma-infiltrating T cells after dendritic cell vaccination. Time point reported: after dendritic cell vaccination, including at tumor progression/relapse. Sequenced by immunoSEQ multiplex PCR; TCRdb stores in-frame clones only, minus some. Counted here are 85,000 or so clones, 85% occurring once; the ten biggest clones make up around 9.3%. The sample in question was blood, obtained after dendritic cell vaccination. These receptors all come from a human donor with glioblastoma.

The chain uses TRBV5-1 and TRBJ1-5; D is possibly TRBD1 (6 bases). The CDR3 has 13 amino acids. The V end lost 3 bases, the J end lost 7 bases, and 11 bases lay between the germline ends. The germline gives CDR1 SGHRS, CDR2 YFSETQ. CDR3 sequence: CASSSGTGQPQHF. CDR3 bases: TGCGCCAGCAGCTCGGGTACAGGGCAGCCCCAGCATTTT.

The rearrangement uses TRBV29-1 and TRBJ1-2; maybe TRBD1 (6 bases). The CDR3 runs 14 residues. From germline, CDR1 is SQVTM and CDR2 ANQGSEA. V lost 4 bases, J lost 0 bases, and 12 bases lay in between. Here the CDR3 DNA reads TGCAGCGTTGCGGGACACTCCTCTAACTATGGCTACACCTTC. Amino acid sequence: CSVAGHSSNYGYTF.

V and J are TRBV28 and TRBJ2-7, with a weak D call TRBD2 (7 bases). The CDR3 has 15 amino acids. Trimming cost V 2 bases and J 6 bases, with 17 bases left between them. CDR1 is MDHEN, CDR2 SYDVKM, per germline. CDR3 amino acids: CASSLIQGGGGEQYF. In nucleotides, the CDR3 is TGTGCCAGCAGTTTAATCCAGGGCGGGGGCGGCGAGCAGTACTTC. Based on the CDR3 plus reference TRBV28 and TRBJ2-7, the full variable domain is DVKVTQSSRYLVKRTGEKVFLECVQDMDHENMFWYRQDPGLGLRLIYFSYDVKMKEKGDIPEGYSVSREKKERFSLILESASTNQTSMYLCASSLIQGGGGEQYFGPGTRLTVT.

This clone counts as medium-sized (0.01 to 0.1%). The chain links TRBV2 to TRBJ2-7; the D gene is possibly TRBD2 (5 bases). The CDR3 sequence is 13 residues long. Trimming cost V 6 bases and J 0 bases, with 9 bases left between them. CDR1 and CDR2 from the germline V gene are SNHLY and FYNNEI. The CDR3 DNA reads as TGTGCCAGCAGAGCCGGGATCTCCTACGAGCAGTACTTC. It yields the protein CASRAGISYEQYF.

The chain links TRBV25-1 to TRBJ2-7; TRBD1 matches 9 bases. The V gene's germline CDR1 is MGHDK and CDR2 SYGVNS. J lost 2 bases, V lost 4 bases, and 6 bases had no gene match. There are 15 residues in the CDR3. Written as DNA, the CDR3 is TGTGCCAGCAGTGGAACAGGGGGCCTTACCTACGAGCAGTACTTC. Its translation is CASSGTGGLTYEQYF.

In its sample, this clone was seen once. The rearrangement joins TRBV19 to TRBJ2-5; 7 bases match TRBD2. The CDR3 is made up of 13 amino acids. Germline V gene lookup returns CDR1 LNHDA and CDR2 SQIVND (reference sequence). V dropped 7 bases and J dropped 3; count of bases not matched to a gene: 5. The CDR3 sequence: CASNVAGEETQYF. DNA of the CDR3: TGTGCCAGTAACGTTGCGGGGGAAGAGACCCAGTACTTC.

The rearrangement uses TRBV28 and TRBJ1-5; no firm D call. Trimming left V 6 bases short and J 0 bases short, with 12 bases between. The CDR3 loop spans 15 amino acids. The germline V gene encodes CDR1 MDHEN and CDR2 SYDVKM. CDR3: CASSPTDYSNQPQHF. The DNA of the CDR3 is TGTGCCAGCAGCCCGACGGACTATAGCAATCAGCCCCAGCATTTT.

The gene calls are TRBV6-5 and TRBJ2-5; TRBD1 matches at 7 bases. V gave up 7 bases and J gave up 6 bases; unmatched junction bases: 8. This CDR3 comprises 13 residues. CDR1 and CDR2 from the germline V gene are MNHEY and SVGAGI. CDR3 DNA sequence: TGTGCCAGCACGCCCGGGACAGAGAAGACCCAGTACTTC. Protein product: CASTPGTEKTQYF.

The chain joins TRBV29-1 to TRBJ1-2; D possibly corresponds to TRBD1 (6 bases). V was clipped by 3 bases and J by 11 bases, with 19 bases between them. The CDR3 extends over 13 amino acids. Per the germline V gene, CDR1 is SQVTM and CDR2 is ANQGSEA. The CDR3: CSVDLFAGAHYTF. As DNA, the CDR3 is TGCAGCGTTGACTTATTCGCAGGGGCGCATTACACCTTC.

This clone showed up just a few times. The chain has TRBV5-1 and TRBJ1-4; 8 bases match TRBD1. Germline V gene sequence: CDR1 SGHRS, CDR2 YFSETQ. V was clipped by 4 bases and J by 11 bases; unmatched bases: 10. CDR3 size: 14 residues. The CDR3: CASSRGQGGGKLFF. In DNA form, the CDR3 reads TGCGCCAGCAGCCGAGGACAGGGCGGGGGTAAACTGTTTTTT.

This sequence joins TRBV11-2 and TRBJ1-2; D remains ambiguous. With 5 bases removed from V and 4 bases from J, the gap between germline ends came to 17 bases. Germline V gene data show CDR1 as SGHAT and CDR2 as FQNNGV. The CDR3 is made up of 15 amino acids. This CDR3 reads CASSLSEEGAYGYTF. Here the CDR3 DNA reads TGTGCCAGCAGCCTTTCGGAGGAGGGTGCCTATGGCTACACCTTC.

V gene TRBV5-6 combines with J gene TRBJ1-2, with TRBD1 matching over 7 bases. Germline V CDR1 and CDR2: SGHDT, YYEEEE. CDR3 size: 14 residues. V lost 0 bases, J lost 4 bases, and 3 bases stayed unmatched. CDR3 residues: CASSLGQGVYGYTF. DNA of the CDR3: TGTGCCAGCAGCTTGGGGCAGGGGGTCTATGGCTACACCTTC.

The table lists this clone with a count of one. The chain joins TRBV7-3 to TRBJ1-4; tentative D call: TRBD1 (6 bases). The CDR3 contains 17 residues. Trimming cost V 8 bases and J 7 bases, with 26 bases left between them. The germline CDR1 and CDR2 sequences are SGHTA and FQGTGA. CDR3 protein: CASGGEYRWGRCEKLFF. DNA for the CDR3: TGTGCCAGCGGTGGGGAGTATCGATGGGGGCGTTGTGAAAAACTGTTTTTT.

The chain combines TRBV4-1 with TRBJ2-2; D possibly corresponds to TRBD1 (6 bases). Trimming cost V 2 bases and J 1 base, with 11 bases left between them. Germline V CDR1 and CDR2: MGHRA, YSYEKL. This CDR3 spans 16 amino acids. CDR3 residues: CASSQQGQRNTGELFF. CDR3 DNA: TGCGCCAGCAGCCAACAAGGACAGAGGAACACCGGGGAGCTGTTTTTT.

This chain uses TRBV5-1 with TRBJ2-3; 14 bases line up with TRBD2. Germline V gives CDR1 SGHRS, CDR2 YFSETQ. V lost 4 bases to trimming and J lost 3 bases; unmatched junction nucleotides: 7. This CDR3 spans 17 amino acids. This CDR3 is CASSATSGRAGTDTQYF. CDR3 bases: TGCGCCAGCAGCGCGACTAGCGGGAGGGCCGGGACAGATACGCAGTATTTT.

This clone came up many times. V usage is TRBV6-5 and J usage is TRBJ1-2, with 11 nucleotides matching TRBD1. Trimming cost V 2 bases and J 7 bases; bases outside gene matches: 3. The CDR3 has 14 residues. Per the germline V gene, CDR1 is MNHEY and CDR2 is SVGAGI. The CDR3 bases are TGTGCCAGCAGTTACGGGACAGGGGGGATTGGCTACACCTTC. As protein: CASSYGTGGIGYTF.

The CDR3 DNA follows: TGTGCCAGCAGCTTAGCGCCGGGACAGGGGTACTATGGCTACACCTTC. It codes for CASSLAPGQGYYGYTF. The chain joins TRBV7-8 to TRBJ1-2; 10 bases map to TRBD1. The V segment lost 0 bases and the J segment 3 bases; nucleotides outside the gene matches: 4. This CDR3 has 16 residues. The V gene's germline CDR1 is SGHVS and CDR2 FQNEAQ.

V is TRBV14 and J is TRBJ2-2, with 13 bases lining up with TRBD2. CDR1 and CDR2 (germline): SGHDN, FVKESK. The CDR3 consists of 17 residues. J was trimmed by 5 bases and V by 3 bases; bases with no gene match: 6. CDR3 coding DNA: TGTGCCAGCAGCCACCCTGGACTAGCGGGAGTTACCGGGGAGCTGTTTTTT. This encodes CASSHPGLAGVTGELFF.

The chain couples TRBV4-1 to TRBJ2-3, with 12 bases that match TRBD2. CDR3 length equals 19 residues. Germline assignment: CDR1 MGHRA and CDR2 YSYEKL. Trimming took 1 base from V and 1 from J; bases not matched to a gene: 9. This CDR3 is CASSQVGLAGGLGTDTQYF. CDR3 nucleotides: TGCGCCAGCAGCCAAGTTGGGCTAGCGGGGGGGCTAGGCACAGATACGCAGTATTTT.

The chain links TRBV10-3 to TRBJ2-3, with TRBD2 matching 9 bases. CDR1 is ENHRY, CDR2 SYGVKD, per germline. The CDR3 totals 17 residues. Trimming removed 5 bases from V and 0 bases from J; junction bases left unmatched: 9. The CDR3 sequence: CAISPFSGSSSTDTQYF. The CDR3 DNA sequence: TGTGCCATCAGTCCCTTTAGCGGGAGTTCGAGCACAGATACGCAGTATTTT.

This chain connects TRBV19 to TRBJ2-5; 7 bases align to TRBD2. Unmatched junction bases numbered 11, after V lost 3 bases and J lost 4 bases. The length of the CDR3 is 16 residues. From germline, CDR1 is LNHDA and CDR2 SQIVND (reference sequence). The CDR3 loop is CASSITGTKTGETQYF. CDR3 sequence (DNA): TGTGCCAGTAGTATCACCGGGACTAAGACGGGAGAGACCCAGTACTTC.

There are a few counts of this clone. The rearrangement uses TRBV19 and TRBJ2-3; 13 bases agree with TRBD2. Unmatched junction bases numbered 5, after V lost 6 bases and J lost 2 bases. The CDR3 runs to 16 residues. From germline, CDR1 is LNHDA and CDR2 SQIVND (reference sequence). The CDR3 is CASSTGTSGNTDTQYF. In DNA form, the CDR3 reads TGTGCCAGTAGCACCGGGACTAGCGGGAACACAGATACGCAGTATTTT.

V and J are TRBV25-1 and TRBJ1-4, with unresolved D. Germline loops: CDR1 MGHDK, CDR2 SYGVNS. This CDR3 is 14 amino acids long. The V and J ends lost 5 bases and 0 bases respectively, with 7 bases between them. This CDR3 reads CASSWLATNEKLFF. Written as DNA, the CDR3 is TGTGCCAGCAGTTGGCTTGCAACTAATGAAAAACTGTTTTTT.

The chain couples TRBV7-3 to TRBJ2-6, with TRBD1 as a possible D gene (6 bases). The CDR3 consists of 18 residues. From germline, CDR1 is SGHTA and CDR2 FQGTGA. Trimming cost V 0 bases and J 0 bases, with 12 bases left between them. The CDR3 DNA sequence: TGTGCCAGCAGCTTAACGGGGGCGCCGTTCTCTGGGGCCAACGTCCTGACTTTC. Amino acid sequence: CASSLTGAPFSGANVLTF.

The rearrangement joins TRBV6-5 to TRBJ2-7; 8 bases fit TRBD1. After removal of 5 bases from V and 3 bases from J, the junction contained 3 bases not matched to a gene. CDR1 and CDR2 from the germline V gene are MNHEY and SVGAGI. The CDR3 has 13 amino acids. The CDR3 is CASSQGQGYEQYF. CDR3 nucleotides: TGTGCCAGCAGTCAAGGACAGGGCTACGAGCAGTACTTC.

This clone has a single count. The genes are TRBV5-4 and TRBJ1-2; 8 nucleotides align to TRBD1. This CDR3 contains 15 residues. With 2 bases clipped from V and 6 bases from J, the junction kept 9 bases outside the gene matches. Germline V gene lookup returns CDR1 SGHNT and CDR2 YYREEE (reference sequence). As DNA, the CDR3 is TGTGCCAGCAGCTTACGGACAGGGATGATGAATGGCTACACCTTC. It encodes CASSLRTGMMNGYTF.

This clone was observed a handful of times. This chain links TRBV27 with TRBJ2-1; 12 bases are shared with TRBD2. CDR1 and CDR2 (germline): MNHEY, SMNVEV (reference sequence). V lost 3 bases to trimming and J lost 5 bases; unmatched junction nucleotides: 2. The CDR3 extends over 15 amino acids. The CDR3 sequence: CASSLRLAGDNEQFF. The CDR3 DNA is TGTGCCAGCAGTTTGAGACTAGCGGGGGACAATGAGCAGTTCTTC.

The genes are TRBV9 and TRBJ1-2, with a tentative D call TRBD1 (6 bases). The CDR3 runs to 14 residues. CDR1 is SGDLS and CDR2 is YYNGEE in the germline V gene. Trimming removed 5 bases at V and 5 bases at J, with 16 bases between. The CDR3 loop reads CASRNTGNLYGYTF. As DNA, the CDR3 is TGTGCCAGCAGAAACACAGGGAACCTTTATGGCTACACCTTC.

There are a few counts of this clone. The chain employs TRBV7-9 and TRBJ1-5; 7 bases line up with TRBD1. J gave up 5 bases and V 1 base, and 11 bases lay outside the gene matches. CDR3 size: 17 residues. Germline assignment: CDR1 SEHNR and CDR2 FQNEAQ (reference sequence). The CDR3, as DNA: TGTGCCAGCAGCTTAGGCGGCAGGGGGGCTTGGGATCAGCCCCAGCATTTT. It yields the protein CASSLGGRGAWDQPQHF. The variable domain in full, completed from reference TRBV7-9 and TRBJ1-5, reads DTGVSQNPRHKITKRGQNVTFRCDPISEHNRLYWYRQTLGQGPEFLTYFQNEAQLEKSRLLSDRFSAERPKGSFSTLEIQRTEQGDSAMYLCASSLGGRGAWDQPQHFGDGTRLSIL.

This clone was observed once. The CDR3 DNA follows: TGCGCCAGCAGCTTGTCCCCTAGCGGGGTATACAATGAGCAGTTCTTC. Translation gives CASSLSPSGVYNEQFF. This chain uses TRBV5-1 with TRBJ2-1; TRBD2 matches at 9 bases. V trimming: 1 base; J trimming: 4 bases; junction bases outside the gene matches: 6. The CDR3 loop spans 16 amino acids. Germline V gene data show CDR1 as SGHRS and CDR2 as YFSETQ.